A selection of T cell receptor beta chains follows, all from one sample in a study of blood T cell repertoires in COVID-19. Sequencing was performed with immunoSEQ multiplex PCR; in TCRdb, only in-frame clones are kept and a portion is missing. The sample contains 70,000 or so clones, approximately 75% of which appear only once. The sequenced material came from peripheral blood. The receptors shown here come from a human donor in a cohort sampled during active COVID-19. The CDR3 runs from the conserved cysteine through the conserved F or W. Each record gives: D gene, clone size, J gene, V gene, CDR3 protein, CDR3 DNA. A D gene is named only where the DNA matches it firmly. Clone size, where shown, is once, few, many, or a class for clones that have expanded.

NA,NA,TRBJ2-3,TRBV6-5,CASSYLRSTDTQYF,TGTGCCAGCAGTTACCTCAGGAGCACAGATACGCAGTATTTT
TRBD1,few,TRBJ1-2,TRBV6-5,CATRTGGFYGYTF,TGTGCCACGCGGACAGGGGGCTTTTATGGCTACACCTTC
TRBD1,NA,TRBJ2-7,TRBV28,CATAIPGQAHEQYF,TGTGCCACCGCTATCCCGGGACAGGCCCACGAGCAGTACTTC
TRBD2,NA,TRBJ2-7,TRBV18,CASSSLRLAGGLSEQYF,TGTGCCAGCTCATCTCTGCGACTAGCGGGAGGGCTGAGCGAGCAGTACTTC
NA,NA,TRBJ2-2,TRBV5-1,CASSLSASNTGELFF,TGCGCCAGCAGCTTGTCAGCGTCGAACACCGGGGAGCTGTTTTTT
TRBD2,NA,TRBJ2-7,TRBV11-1,CASSPLGLAGNYEQYF,TGTGCCAGCAGCCCACTGGGGCTAGCGGGGAACTACGAGCAGTACTTC
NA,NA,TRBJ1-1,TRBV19,CASSITQANTEAFF,TGTGCCAGTAGTATAACGCAAGCTAACACTGAAGCTTTCTTT
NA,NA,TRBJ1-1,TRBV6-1,CASSEAGGAEAFF,TGTGCCAGCAGTGAAGCGGGGGGGGCAGAAGCTTTCTTT
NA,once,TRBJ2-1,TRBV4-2,CASSQDLRGSSYNEQFF,TGTGCCAGCAGCCAAGATTTACGGGGTAGCTCCTACAATGAGCAGTTCTTC
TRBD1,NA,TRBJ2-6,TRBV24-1,CATGTGAGANVLTF,TGTGCCACCGGGACAGGGGCCGGGGCCAACGTCCTGACTTTC
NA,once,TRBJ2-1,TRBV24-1,CATSAAPLAREQFF,TGTGCCACCAGTGCCGCACCTCTAGCTCGGGAGCAGTTCTTC
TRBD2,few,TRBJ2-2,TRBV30,CAWVGLANTGELFF,TGTGCCTGGGTTGGACTAGCGAACACCGGGGAGCTGTTTTTT
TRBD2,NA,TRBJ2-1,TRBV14,CASSQGAVLAGDEQFF,TGTGCCAGCAGCCAAGGGGCAGTCCTAGCGGGAGATGAGCAGTTCTTC
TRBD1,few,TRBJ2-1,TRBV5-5,CASSYPGQGARGQFF,TGTGCCAGCAGCTATCCGGGACAGGGGGCGCGAGGGCAGTTCTTC
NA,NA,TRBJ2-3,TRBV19,CASSIGQVSDTQYF,TGTGCCAGTAGTATAGGCCAGGTCTCAGATACGCAGTATTTT
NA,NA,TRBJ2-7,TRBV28,CASSVGGETVEQYF,TGTGCCAGCTCCGTAGGAGGGGAGACGGTCGAGCAGTACTTC
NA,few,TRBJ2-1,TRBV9,CASSSRLNNEQFF,TGTGCCAGCAGCTCAAGACTAAACAATGAGCAGTTCTTC
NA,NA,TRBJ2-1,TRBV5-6,CASSLDTYNEQFF,TGTGCCAGCAGCTTGGACACATACAATGAGCAGTTCTTC
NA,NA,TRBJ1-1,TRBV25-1,CASSGSRIGGNTEAFF,TGTGCCAGCAGTGGCTCCAGGATCGGGGGGAACACTGAAGCTTTCTTT
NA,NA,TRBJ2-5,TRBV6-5,CASSSPDTHTSQYF,TGTGCCAGCAGTTCGCCGGACACGCATACTTCCCAGTACTTC
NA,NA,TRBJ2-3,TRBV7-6,CASSSNRGGTQYF,TGTGCCAGCAGCTCGAACAGGGGAGGTACGCAGTATTTT
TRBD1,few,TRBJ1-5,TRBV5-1,CASSFSGGGQPQHF,TGCGCCAGCAGCTTCTCAGGGGGTGGGCAGCCCCAGCATTTT
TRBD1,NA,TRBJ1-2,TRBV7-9,CASSRAADRVYTF,TGTGCCAGCAGCCGGGCCGCAGACAGGGTTTACACCTTC
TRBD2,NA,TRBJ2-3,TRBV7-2,CASSLAPPFMAGGQADTQYF,TGTGCCAGCAGCTTAGCGCCGCCCTTTATGGCGGGGGGCCAGGCAGATACGCAGTATTTT
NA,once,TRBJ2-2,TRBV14,CASSQVRGGELFF,TGTGCCAGCAGCCAAGTTCGGGGCGGGGAGCTGTTTTTT
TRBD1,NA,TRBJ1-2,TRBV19,CASSGDRGLRGYTF,TGTGCCAGTAGTGGCGACAGGGGGCTCCGTGGCTACACCTTC
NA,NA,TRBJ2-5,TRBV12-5,CASGQQETQYF,TGTGCTAGTGGACAGCAAGAGACCCAGTACTTC
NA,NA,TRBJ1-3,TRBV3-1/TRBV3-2,CASSLPSAGNTIYF,TGTGCCAGCAGCCTTCCGTCCGCTGGAAACACCATATATTTT
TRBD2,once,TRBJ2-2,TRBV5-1,CASSPLGAGVVSRELFF,TGCGCCAGCAGCCCCCTGGGAGCGGGAGTTGTTTCAAGGGAGCTGTTTTTT
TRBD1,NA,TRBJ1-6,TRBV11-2,CASSLVGQTNSPLHF,TGTGCCAGCAGCTTAGTGGGACAGACAAATTCACCCCTCCACTTT
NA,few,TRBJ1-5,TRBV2,CASAGDSNQPQHF,TGTGCCAGCGCAGGGGATAGCAATCAGCCCCAGCATTTT
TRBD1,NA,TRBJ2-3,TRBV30,CAGTGGWSDTQYF,TGTGCCGGGACAGGGGGCTGGTCTGATACGCAGTATTTT
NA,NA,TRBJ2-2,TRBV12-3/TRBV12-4,CASTGANTGELFF,TGTGCCAGCACCGGTGCGAACACCGGGGAGCTGTTTTTT
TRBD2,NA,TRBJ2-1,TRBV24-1,CATSSRLGLAGGPGNEQFF,TGTGCCACCAGTAGCAGACTTGGTTTAGCGGGAGGGCCGGGGAATGAGCAGTTCTTC
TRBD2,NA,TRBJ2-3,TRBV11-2,CASLGGVGCTDTQYF,TGTGCCAGTCTGGGGGGGGTCGGCTGCACAGATACGCAGTATTTT
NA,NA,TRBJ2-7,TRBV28,CASIRDSEAYEQYF,TGTGCCAGCATAAGGGATAGCGAGGCCTACGAGCAGTACTTC
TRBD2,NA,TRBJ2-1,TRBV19,CASSIGSASGRNEQFF,TGTGCCAGTAGTATAGGGTCGGCTAGCGGGAGGAATGAGCAGTTCTTC
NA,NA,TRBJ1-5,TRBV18,CASSPVGSNGQPQHF,TGTGCCAGCTCACCAGTAGGGAGCAATGGCCAGCCCCAGCATTTT
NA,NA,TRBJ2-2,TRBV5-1,CASRFQGNTGELFF,TGCGCCAGCAGGTTTCAGGGTAACACCGGGGAGCTGTTTTTT
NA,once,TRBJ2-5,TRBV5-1,CASSSQQETQYF,TGCGCCAGCAGCTCCCAGCAAGAGACCCAGTACTTC
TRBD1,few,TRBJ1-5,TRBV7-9,CASSLGQGINQPQHF,TGTGCCAGCAGCTTAGGACAGGGAATAAATCAGCCCCAGCATTTT
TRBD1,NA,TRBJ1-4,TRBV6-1,CASSEKEPGGPNEKLFF,TGTGCCAGCAGTGAAAAAGAGCCAGGGGGACCTAATGAAAAACTGTTTTTT
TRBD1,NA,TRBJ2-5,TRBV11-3,CASSPTGGEETQYF,TGTGCCAGCAGCCCTACAGGGGGAGAAGAGACCCAGTACTTC
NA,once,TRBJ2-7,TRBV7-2,CASSLQFMDTYEQYF,TGTGCCAGCAGCTTACAGTTTATGGACACCTACGAGCAGTACTTC
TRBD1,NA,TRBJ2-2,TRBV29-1,CSVEAPPGGDTGELFF,TGCAGCGTTGAAGCCCCCCCAGGGGGTGACACCGGGGAGCTGTTTTTT
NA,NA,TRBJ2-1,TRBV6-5,CASIPPGGHEQFF,TGTGCCAGCATCCCCCCCGGGGGGCATGAGCAGTTCTTC
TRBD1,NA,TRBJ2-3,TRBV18,CASSPQRTGGRDTQYF,TGTGCCAGCTCACCACAGAGGACAGGCGGTAGAGATACGCAGTATTTT
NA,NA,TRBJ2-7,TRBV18,CASSPPARASYEQYF,TGTGCCAGCTCACCCCCCGCCAGGGCCTCCTACGAGCAGTACTTC
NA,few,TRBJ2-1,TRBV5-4,CASSFGSRGYNEQFF,TGTGCCAGCAGCTTCGGGAGTCGAGGCTACAATGAGCAGTTCTTC
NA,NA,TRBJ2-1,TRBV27,CASQRKGQGFYNEQFF,TGTGCCAGCCAGAGGAAGGGGCAGGGGTTCTACAATGAGCAGTTCTTC
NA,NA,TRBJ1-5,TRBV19,CASSILEGGGQPQHF,TGTGCCAGTAGTATATTAGAAGGGGGTGGGCAGCCCCAGCATTTT
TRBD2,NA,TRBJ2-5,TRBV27,CASSLAREMWETQYF,TGTGCCAGCAGTTTAGCGCGGGAGATGTGGGAGACCCAGTACTTC
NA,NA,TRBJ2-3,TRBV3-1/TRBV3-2,CASSQLAEGTDTQYF,TGTGCCAGCAGCCAGCTGGCCGAGGGCACAGATACGCAGTATTTT
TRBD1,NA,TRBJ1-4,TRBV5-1,CASSQGTDATNEKLFF,TGCGCCAGCAGCCAAGGGACAGATGCAACTAATGAAAAACTGTTTTTT
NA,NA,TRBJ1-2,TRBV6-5,CASSRRGDGGYTF,TGTGCCAGCAGCCGCCGGGGGGATGGTGGCTACACCTTC
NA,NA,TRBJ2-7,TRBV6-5,CACQGGITYEQYF,TGTGCTTGTCAGGGGGGCATTACCTACGAGCAGTACTTC
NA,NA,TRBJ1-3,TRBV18,CASSPDSGGLNTIYF,TGTGCCAGCTCGCCTGATTCCGGGGGACTGAACACCATATATTTT
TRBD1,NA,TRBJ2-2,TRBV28,CASRPGTGFTGELFF,TGTGCCAGCAGACCCGGGACAGGGTTTACCGGGGAGCTGTTTTTT
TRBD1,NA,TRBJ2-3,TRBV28,CASRGGQGRRGPTDTQYF,TGTGCCAGCAGGGGCGGACAGGGGCGTCGAGGCCCCACAGATACGCAGTATTTT
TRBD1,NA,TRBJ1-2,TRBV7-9,CASSSTGTGDYGYTF,TGTGCCAGCAGCTCTACCGGGACAGGGGATTATGGCTACACCTTC